This is a list of T cell receptor beta chains from one sample in a study of circulating CD8 cells and anti-PD-1 response in melanoma. Each CDR3 protein gets one entry after TCRdb re-called the reads with MiXCR. In the table there are fewer than 1,500 distinct CDR3 sequences, 5.5% to 7% of which are singletons. The sequences come from CD8+ T cells from PBMCs, collected at baseline or after one month of anti-PD-1 therapy (not recorded which). These receptors were taken from a human donor with melanoma. CDR3s include the opening cysteine and the closing phenylalanine or tryptophan. Each record gives: V gene, J gene, clone size, D gene, CDR3 protein, CDR3 DNA. The D gene is left open where the match is weak. The size entry is marked missing in some rows and otherwise reads once, few, many or a size class.

v_call: TRBV24-1; j_call: TRBJ2-3; clone_size: large; d_call: .; cdr3_aa: CATSDDVFDIEGTDTQYF; cdr3_nt: TGTGCCACCAGTGACGACGTCTTCGACATTGAGGGGACAGATACGCAGTATTTT
v_call: TRBV2; j_call: TRBJ2-3; clone_size: large; d_call: .; cdr3_aa: CASSQTAGYTDTQYF; cdr3_nt: TGTGCCAGCAGTCAGACAGCTGGGTACACAGATACGCAGTATTTT
v_call: TRBV19; j_call: TRBJ1-1; clone_size: few; d_call: .; cdr3_aa: CASSIGGFGATEAFF; cdr3_nt: TGTGCCAGTAGTATAGGAGGTTTTGGGGCCACTGAAGCTTTCTTT
v_call: TRBV11-2; j_call: TRBJ2-3; clone_size: medium-sized; d_call: .; cdr3_aa: CASSLVRADTQYF; cdr3_nt: TGTGCCAGCAGCTTGGTGAGGGCAGATACGCAGTATTTT
v_call: TRBV19; j_call: TRBJ2-3; clone_size: large; d_call: TRBD2; cdr3_aa: CASSERGGLADTQYF; cdr3_nt: TGTGCCAGTAGCGAGCGGGGGGGCTTGGCAGATACGCAGTATTTT
v_call: TRBV6-2/TRBV6-3; j_call: TRBJ2-7; clone_size: medium-sized; d_call: .; cdr3_aa: CASSYSALSSYEQYF; cdr3_nt: TGTGCCAGCAGTTACTCGGCCCTATCGTCCTACGAGCAGTACTTC
v_call: TRBV4-1; j_call: TRBJ2-1; clone_size: few; d_call: .; cdr3_aa: CASSQVAVTYNEQFF; cdr3_nt: TGCGCCAGCAGCCAAGTGGCGGTGACCTACAATGAGCAGTTCTTC
v_call: TRBV7-3; j_call: TRBJ2-7; clone_size: medium-sized; d_call: .; cdr3_aa: CASSFDGYEQYF; cdr3_nt: TGTGCCAGCAGCTTCGACGGCTACGAGCAGTACTTC
v_call: TRBV19; j_call: TRBJ2-7; clone_size: large; d_call: .; cdr3_aa: CASRNRQGTYEQYF; cdr3_nt: TGTGCCAGTAGGAACCGCCAGGGGACCTACGAGCAGTACTTC
v_call: TRBV7-2; j_call: TRBJ2-7; clone_size: medium-sized; d_call: .; cdr3_aa: CASSLWGSNYEQYF; cdr3_nt: TGTGCCAGCAGCTTATGGGGCTCCAACTACGAGCAGTACTTC
v_call: TRBV29-1; j_call: TRBJ2-1; clone_size: medium-sized; d_call: .; cdr3_aa: CSADGTRGHNEQFF; cdr3_nt: TGCAGCGCGGACGGGACTAGGGGGCACAATGAGCAGTTCTTC
v_call: TRBV9; j_call: TRBJ2-5; clone_size: .; d_call: TRBD1; cdr3_aa: CASSSPGQGRETQYF; cdr3_nt: TGTGCCAGCAGCTCCCCGGGACAGGGCCGGGAGACCCAGTACTTC
v_call: TRBV14; j_call: TRBJ2-7; clone_size: medium-sized; d_call: .; cdr3_aa: CASSLWTNPYEQYF; cdr3_nt: TGTGCCAGCAGCCTTTGGACAAATCCGTACGAGCAGTACTTC
v_call: TRBV12-3/TRBV12-4; j_call: TRBJ2-5; clone_size: medium-sized; d_call: TRBD2; cdr3_aa: CASTLSGGAGETQYF; cdr3_nt: TGTGCCAGCACCCTGAGCGGGGGGGCCGGAGAGACCCAGTACTTC
v_call: TRBV24-1; j_call: TRBJ2-1; clone_size: medium-sized; d_call: TRBD2; cdr3_aa: CATSDLTSGGHNEQFF; cdr3_nt: TGTGCCACCAGTGACCTAACTAGCGGGGGACACAATGAGCAGTTCTTC
v_call: TRBV24-1; j_call: TRBJ2-3; clone_size: large; d_call: .; cdr3_aa: CATSGLEFSTDTQYF; cdr3_nt: TGTGCCACCAGTGGGCTTGAGTTTAGCACAGATACGCAGTATTTT
v_call: TRBV7-2; j_call: TRBJ2-1; clone_size: medium-sized; d_call: .; cdr3_aa: CASSLAGGHNEQFF; cdr3_nt: TGTGCCAGCAGCTTAGCAGGGGGGCACAATGAGCAGTTCTTC
v_call: TRBV4-2; j_call: TRBJ1-5; clone_size: medium-sized; d_call: .; cdr3_aa: CASSSRGSRGNQPQHF; cdr3_nt: TGTGCCAGCAGCTCACGGGGTTCACGGGGAAATCAGCCCCAGCATTTT
v_call: TRBV19; j_call: TRBJ2-7; clone_size: medium-sized; d_call: .; cdr3_aa: CASSIAGAVYEQYF; cdr3_nt: TGTGCCAGTAGTATCGCAGGAGCTGTCTACGAGCAGTACTTC
v_call: TRBV20-1; j_call: TRBJ2-5; clone_size: .; d_call: .; cdr3_aa: CSASLRLDLRVKETQYF; cdr3_nt: TGCAGTGCTAGTCTGCGGCTAGATCTTCGGGTAAAAGAGACCCAGTACTTC
v_call: TRBV19; j_call: TRBJ1-5; clone_size: large; d_call: .; cdr3_aa: CASREHGNRNQPQHF; cdr3_nt: TGTGCCAGTAGAGAACACGGCAATCGTAATCAGCCCCAGCATTTT
v_call: TRBV20-1; j_call: TRBJ1-1; clone_size: medium-sized; d_call: .; cdr3_aa: CSARDTAVNTEAFF; cdr3_nt: TGCAGTGCTAGAGATACGGCGGTGAACACTGAAGCTTTCTTT
v_call: TRBV7-2; j_call: TRBJ2-7; clone_size: medium-sized; d_call: .; cdr3_aa: CASSLVTAGYEQYF; cdr3_nt: TGTGCCAGCAGCTTAGTGACAGCGGGCTACGAGCAGTACTTC
v_call: TRBV28; j_call: TRBJ2-1; clone_size: large; d_call: .; cdr3_aa: CASSRGESSYNEQFF; cdr3_nt: TGTGCCAGCAGTCGGGGTGAAAGCTCCTACAATGAGCAGTTCTTC
v_call: TRBV29-1; j_call: TRBJ2-3; clone_size: large; d_call: .; cdr3_aa: CSVEGLGDTQYF; cdr3_nt: TGCAGCGTTGAGGGTTTGGGAGATACGCAGTATTTT
v_call: TRBV4-1; j_call: TRBJ2-5; clone_size: large; d_call: .; cdr3_aa: CASSHLAGGDQETQYF; cdr3_nt: TGCGCCAGCAGCCATCTCGCCGGGGGTGATCAAGAGACCCAGTACTTC
v_call: TRBV20-1; j_call: TRBJ2-1; clone_size: large; d_call: TRBD2; cdr3_aa: CSAPEAGSSYNEQFF; cdr3_nt: TGCAGTGCGCCCGAAGCGGGGTCCTCCTACAATGAGCAGTTCTTC
v_call: TRBV2; j_call: TRBJ2-2; clone_size: large; d_call: .; cdr3_aa: CASSENGRGTGELFF; cdr3_nt: TGTGCCAGCAGTGAAAACGGGAGAGGAACCGGGGAGCTGTTTTTT
v_call: TRBV9; j_call: TRBJ2-7; clone_size: medium-sized; d_call: .; cdr3_aa: CASSVGEESSYEQYF; cdr3_nt: TGTGCCAGCAGCGTAGGTGAGGAAAGCTCCTACGAGCAGTACTTC
v_call: TRBV10-3; j_call: TRBJ2-5; clone_size: large; d_call: TRBD1; cdr3_aa: CAIRPGQGQETQYF; cdr3_nt: TGTGCCATCAGACCGGGACAGGGTCAAGAGACCCAGTACTTC
v_call: TRBV11-1; j_call: TRBJ2-6; clone_size: medium-sized; d_call: .; cdr3_aa: CASSLAHQSSGANVLTF; cdr3_nt: TGTGCCAGCAGCTTAGCGCACCAGAGCTCTGGGGCCAACGTCCTGACTTTC
v_call: TRBV20-1; j_call: TRBJ2-1; clone_size: medium-sized; d_call: .; cdr3_aa: CSAKQRGDSYNEQFF; cdr3_nt: TGCAGTGCTAAACAACGCGGGGACTCCTACAATGAGCAGTTCTTC
v_call: TRBV19; j_call: TRBJ2-1; clone_size: large; d_call: TRBD2; cdr3_aa: CASSMGAGQNNEQFF; cdr3_nt: TGTGCCAGTAGTATGGGAGCGGGGCAGAACAATGAGCAGTTCTTC
v_call: TRBV6-5; j_call: TRBJ2-3; clone_size: .; d_call: TRBD1; cdr3_aa: CASSYGAGGPDTQYF; cdr3_nt: TGTGCCAGCAGTTACGGGGCAGGGGGTCCAGATACGCAGTATTTT
v_call: TRBV3-1; j_call: TRBJ2-7; clone_size: medium-sized; d_call: .; cdr3_aa: CASSQDLSYSYEQYF; cdr3_nt: TGTGCCAGCAGCCAAGATCTATCGTACTCCTACGAGCAGTACTTC
v_call: TRBV4-2; j_call: TRBJ2-3; clone_size: large; d_call: .; cdr3_aa: CASSQGGLDADTQYF; cdr3_nt: TGTGCCAGCAGCCAAGGCGGGCTTGATGCAGATACGCAGTATTTT
v_call: TRBV28; j_call: TRBJ2-2; clone_size: large; d_call: .; cdr3_aa: CASSLGGDDTGELFF; cdr3_nt: TGTGCCAGCAGTTTAGGCGGGGACGACACCGGGGAGCTGTTTTTT
v_call: TRBV19; j_call: TRBJ2-7; clone_size: large; d_call: TRBD1; cdr3_aa: CASSSTGGSYEQYF; cdr3_nt: TGTGCCAGTAGTTCGACAGGGGGCTCCTACGAGCAGTACTTC
v_call: TRBV4-1; j_call: TRBJ2-6; clone_size: medium-sized; d_call: .; cdr3_aa: CASSQNIDYTQEILSGANVLTF; cdr3_nt: TGCGCCAGCAGCCAAAATATCGACTACACACAGGAAATTCTCTCTGGGGCCAACGTCCTGACTTTC
v_call: TRBV19; j_call: TRBJ1-1; clone_size: medium-sized; d_call: TRBD1; cdr3_aa: CASRPGQANTEAFF; cdr3_nt: TGTGCCAGTAGACCTGGACAGGCGAACACTGAAGCTTTCTTT
v_call: TRBV19; j_call: TRBJ2-3; clone_size: medium-sized; d_call: .; cdr3_aa: CASSPGGGKAFTDTQYF; cdr3_nt: TGTGCCAGTAGTCCCGGAGGGGGGAAGGCATTCACAGATACGCAGTATTTT
v_call: TRBV2; j_call: TRBJ1-2; clone_size: large; d_call: TRBD1; cdr3_aa: CASSDGQVAGYTF; cdr3_nt: TGTGCCAGCAGTGACGGACAGGTCGCTGGCTACACCTTC
v_call: TRBV19; j_call: TRBJ1-1; clone_size: .; d_call: TRBD1; cdr3_aa: CASQTGPTEAFF; cdr3_nt: TGTGCCAGTCAGACAGGGCCCACTGAAGCTTTCTTT
v_call: TRBV5-5; j_call: TRBJ2-3; clone_size: large; d_call: .; cdr3_aa: CASSLEGSSTDTQYF; cdr3_nt: TGTGCCAGCAGCTTGGAAGGTTCTAGCACAGATACGCAGTATTTT
v_call: TRBV6-1; j_call: TRBJ1-5; clone_size: medium-sized; d_call: .; cdr3_aa: CASTGPSERQPQHF; cdr3_nt: TGTGCCAGCACCGGGCCTTCAGAGCGTCAGCCCCAGCATTTT
v_call: TRBV6-1; j_call: TRBJ2-5; clone_size: medium-sized; d_call: TRBD2; cdr3_aa: CASSEKSGGAETQYF; cdr3_nt: TGTGCCAGCAGCGAAAAGTCCGGGGGGGCGGAGACCCAGTACTTC
v_call: TRBV19; j_call: TRBJ1-1; clone_size: few; d_call: .; cdr3_aa: CASSIDLEAFF; cdr3_nt: TGTGCCAGTAGTATAGATCTTGAAGCTTTCTTT
v_call: TRBV4-1; j_call: TRBJ1-1; clone_size: large; d_call: .; cdr3_aa: CASRNQGRGYTEAFF; cdr3_nt: TGCGCCAGCAGAAACCAGGGTCGAGGGTACACTGAAGCTTTCTTT
v_call: TRBV27; j_call: TRBJ1-5; clone_size: medium-sized; d_call: .; cdr3_aa: CASSLSGTDYQPQHF; cdr3_nt: TGTGCCAGCAGTTTAAGTGGAACGGATTATCAGCCCCAGCATTTT
v_call: TRBV7-2; j_call: TRBJ2-7; clone_size: large; d_call: TRBD2; cdr3_aa: CASSVGLAGGYEQYF; cdr3_nt: TGTGCCAGCAGCGTGGGACTAGCGGGGGGCTACGAGCAGTACTTC
v_call: TRBV28; j_call: TRBJ1-1; clone_size: large; d_call: TRBD1; cdr3_aa: CASDPLDRDGPEAFF; cdr3_nt: TGTGCCAGCGATCCTCTGGACAGGGACGGCCCTGAAGCTTTCTTT
v_call: TRBV19; j_call: TRBJ2-7; clone_size: medium-sized; d_call: .; cdr3_aa: CASSPRVSSYEQYF; cdr3_nt: TGTGCCAGTAGTCCCAGGGTCAGCTCCTACGAGCAGTACTTC
v_call: TRBV6-4; j_call: TRBJ2-1; clone_size: few; d_call: TRBD2; cdr3_aa: CASSDSSGGANERFF; cdr3_nt: TGTGCCAGCAGTGACTCTAGCGGGGGGGCCAATGAGCGGTTCTTC
v_call: TRBV27; j_call: TRBJ1-5; clone_size: medium-sized; d_call: .; cdr3_aa: CASSPFSPTSGPGESQHF; cdr3_nt: TGTGCCAGCAGCCCCTTTTCGCCCACTTCGGGTCCTGGGGAGTCCCAGCATTTT
v_call: TRBV27; j_call: TRBJ2-1; clone_size: large; d_call: .; cdr3_aa: CASSLNGGEQFF; cdr3_nt: TGTGCCAGCAGTTTAAATGGAGGAGAGCAGTTCTTC